Sequencing of this T cell receptor beta chain was carried out in a study of T cells after yellow fever vaccination. Overall study findings and caveats: Clones from primary vaccination mostly reappeared after the booster (about 97% CD4, about 88% CD8).

Comments on this clonotype: What it binds is unknown.

From the 5' RACE reads, TCRdb called clonotypes with MiXCR, one entry per CDR3 protein. The repertoire holds about 330,000 distinct CDR3 sequences, roughly 7% seen once, with about 18% in the top ten. Germline CDR1 DFQATT, CDR2 SNEGSKA (reference sequence). Deletions cut 7 bases from V and 2 bases from J, with 15 bases between. CDR3 length equals 14 residues. The chain links TRBV20-1 to TRBJ1-5; no clear D gene. This specimen consisted of PBMCs, obtained roughly 46 days after the first yellow fever vaccination. The TCR was taken from a man younger than 30 who received the YFV17D yellow fever vaccine. The CDR3 protein is CSVMAPGGNQPQHF. DNA of the CDR3: TGCAGTGTCATGGCTCCGGGCGGCAATCAGCCCCAGCATTTT.